This T cell receptor (beta chain) was profiled in a study of blood T cell dynamics during melanoma immunotherapy. Every bulk PBMC sample received the same 350 ng of DNA. Sequencing used immunoSEQ multiplex PCR; TCRdb keeps in-frame clones, though not all of them. The sample yields about 12,000 clones, over 75% seen once. The time point is: week 3, after first cycle of checkpoint inhibitor. One draw preceded checkpoint blockade; another followed its first cycle at week 3. At 12 weeks after first infusion, RECIST 1.1 defined response for most patients. Trimming pared 4 bases from V and 6 bases from J, leaving 17 bases between. From germline, CDR1 is SGDLS and CDR2 YYNGEE. CDR3 size: 14 residues.

The rearrangement joins TRBV9 to TRBJ2-7; D may be TRBD2 (6 bases). Sequences were derived from blood, sampled from a patient treated with checkpoint blockade. The TCR originated in a human donor with melanoma. The CDR3 is CASSWDPSGGEQYF. The CDR3 coding sequence is TGTGCCAGCAGCTGGGACCCATCCGGGGGCGAGCAGTACTTC.